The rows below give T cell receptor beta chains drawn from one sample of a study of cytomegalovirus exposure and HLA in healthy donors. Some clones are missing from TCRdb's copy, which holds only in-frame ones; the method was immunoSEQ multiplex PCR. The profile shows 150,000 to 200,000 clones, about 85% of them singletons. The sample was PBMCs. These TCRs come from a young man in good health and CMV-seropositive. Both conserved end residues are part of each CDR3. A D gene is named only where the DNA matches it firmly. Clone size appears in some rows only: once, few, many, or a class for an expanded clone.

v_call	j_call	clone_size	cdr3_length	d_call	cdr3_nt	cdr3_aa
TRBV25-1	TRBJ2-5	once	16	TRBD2	TGTGCCAGCAGTGAGTGGGTAGCGGGAGAGTCGGAGACCCAGTACTTC	CASSEWVAGESETQYF
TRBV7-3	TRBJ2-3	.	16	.	TGTGCCAGCAGCCAAACCCCAGGGCCCCCCACAGATACGCAGTATTTT	CASSQTPGPPTDTQYF
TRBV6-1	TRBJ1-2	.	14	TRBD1	TGTGCCAGCAGTGAAACCCCTGACAGGGGAGGCTACACCTTC	CASSETPDRGGYTF
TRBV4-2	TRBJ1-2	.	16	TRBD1	TGTGCCAGCAGCCAAGTGGGGGACAGGGGGCTAAGTGGCTACACCTTC	CASSQVGDRGLSGYTF
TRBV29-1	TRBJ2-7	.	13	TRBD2	TGCAGCGTACTTCGGGGGGGGAGCTACGAGCAGTACTTC	CSVLRGGSYEQYF
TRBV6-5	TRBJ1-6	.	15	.	TGTGCCAGCAGTTACTCGCGGGGACGCGGATCACCCCTCCACTTT	CASSYSRGRGSPLHF
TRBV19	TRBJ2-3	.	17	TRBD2	TGTGCCAGTAGTATTAGCCCCACTAGCGGGATCACAGATACGCAGTATTTT	CASSISPTSGITDTQYF
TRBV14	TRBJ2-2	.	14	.	TGTGCCAGCAGCCAAGTTGGGCGGGCCGGGGAGCTGTTTTTT	CASSQVGRAGELFF
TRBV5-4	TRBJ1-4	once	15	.	TGTGCCAGCAGCCAACCGGACAGAGATAATGAAAAACTGTTTTTT	CASSQPDRDNEKLFF
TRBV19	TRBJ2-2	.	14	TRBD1	TGTGCCAGTAACGTGGGACAGGACACCGGGGAGCTGTTTTTT	CASNVGQDTGELFF
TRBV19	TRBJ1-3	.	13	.	TGTGCCAGTACCTCAGACTCTGGAAACACCATATATTTT	CASTSDSGNTIYF
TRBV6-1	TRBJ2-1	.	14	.	TGTGCCAGCAGTGAGCCGGGACTTCTGAATGAGCAGTTCTTC	CASSEPGLLNEQFF
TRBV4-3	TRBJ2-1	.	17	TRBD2	TGCGCCAGCAGCCATCCAAGACCGGGACTAGCATTCAATGAGCAGTTCTTC	CASSHPRPGLAFNEQFF
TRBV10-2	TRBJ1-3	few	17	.	TGCGCCAGCAGTGAGTCGAGATCGACTGGAGCTGGAAACACCATATATTTT	CASSESRSTGAGNTIYF
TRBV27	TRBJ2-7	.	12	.	TGTGCCTCCTCTGGGGCAGCCTACGAGCAGTACTTC	CASSGAAYEQYF
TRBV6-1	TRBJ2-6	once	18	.	TGTGCCAGCAGTGAAGCCCCGGGCCGGGGTTCTGGGGCCAACGTCCTGACTTTC	CASSEAPGRGSGANVLTF
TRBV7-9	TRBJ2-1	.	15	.	TGTGCCAGCAGCTTAGAGGGGGGGGTCTACAATGAGCAGTTCTTC	CASSLEGGVYNEQFF
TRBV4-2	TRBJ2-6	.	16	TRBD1	TGTGCCAGCAGACGGACAGGGTTATCTGGGGCCAACGTCCTGACTTTC	CASRRTGLSGANVLTF
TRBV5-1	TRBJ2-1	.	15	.	TGCGCCAGCAGCTCGAGCAGGGGAAGAATGGATGAGCAGTTCTTC	CASSSSRGRMDEQFF
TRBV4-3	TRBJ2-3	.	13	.	TGCGCCAGCAGCCATCAGGACACAGATACGCAGTATTTT	CASSHQDTDTQYF
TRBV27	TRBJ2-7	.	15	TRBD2	TGTGCCAGCAGTTGGGGACTAGCGGGGACTTACGAGCAGTACTTC	CASSWGLAGTYEQYF
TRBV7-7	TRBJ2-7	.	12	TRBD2	TGTGCTAGCGGGGGGGGACCCTACGAGCAGTACTTC	CASGGGPYEQYF
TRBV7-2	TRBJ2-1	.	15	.	TGTGCCAGCAGCTTAAATCGTTTTATAGCCGATGAGCAGTTCTTC	CASSLNRFIADEQFF
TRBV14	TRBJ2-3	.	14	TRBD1	TGTGCCAGCAGCGCTCGACAGGGTTCAGATACGCAGTATTTT	CASSARQGSDTQYF
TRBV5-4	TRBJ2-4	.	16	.	TGTGCCAGCAGCTTGGGGGGTGGGGCAGGGGCGTACATTCAGTACTTC	CASSLGGGAGAYIQYF
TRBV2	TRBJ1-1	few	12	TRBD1	TGTGCCTCAACAGGGGAGAACACTGAAGCTTTCTTT	CASTGENTEAFF
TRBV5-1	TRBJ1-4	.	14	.	TGCGCCAGCAGCCTCGGACAGATTAATGAAAAACTGTTTTTT	CASSLGQINEKLFF
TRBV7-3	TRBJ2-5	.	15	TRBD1	TGTGCCAGCAGCTCGAGCCGGGACAGGGAAGAGACCCAGTACTTC	CASSSSRDREETQYF
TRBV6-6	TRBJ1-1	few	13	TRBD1	TGTGCCAGCAGAATATCAGGGGGCACTGAAGCTTTCTTT	CASRISGGTEAFF
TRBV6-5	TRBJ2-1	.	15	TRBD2	TGTGCCAGCAGTTCCGTAGCGGGAGCCTACAATGAGCAGTTCTTC	CASSSVAGAYNEQFF
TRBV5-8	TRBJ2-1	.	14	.	TGTGCCAGCAGCTCCTGGGACACCCTCAATGAGCAGTTCTTC	CASSSWDTLNEQFF
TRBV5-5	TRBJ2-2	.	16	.	TGTGCCAGCAGCTTCCTACCTCGACAGGACACCGGGGAGCTGTTTTTT	CASSFLPRQDTGELFF
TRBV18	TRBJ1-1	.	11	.	TGTGCCAGCTCACTTCACTCTGAAGCTTTCTTT	CASSLHSEAFF
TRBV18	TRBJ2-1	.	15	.	TGTGCCAGCTCACCATACGGGGACAACTACAATGAGCAGTTCTTC	CASSPYGDNYNEQFF
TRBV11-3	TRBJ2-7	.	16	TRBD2	TGTGCCAGCAGCTTAGGAAGGACTAGCGGGAGGCTCGAGCAGTACTTC	CASSLGRTSGRLEQYF
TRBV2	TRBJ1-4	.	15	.	TGTGCCAGCAGTGAAGAGCCTCCCCGGGGAGAAAAACTGTTTTTT	CASSEEPPRGEKLFF
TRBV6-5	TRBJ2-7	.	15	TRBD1	TGTGCCAGCAGCTACGTAACCGACAGGGGCTACGAGCAGTACTTC	CASSYVTDRGYEQYF
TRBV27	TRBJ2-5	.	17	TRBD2	TGTGCCAGCACCTTTATGGGGACTAGCGGGAGATTAGAGACCCAGTACTTC	CASTFMGTSGRLETQYF
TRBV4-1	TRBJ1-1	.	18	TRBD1	TGCGCCAGCAGCCAAGATTTCCAGCTGGGACAGGTTAACACTGAAGCTTTCTTT	CASSQDFQLGQVNTEAFF
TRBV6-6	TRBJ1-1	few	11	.	TGTGCCAGCCTCAGGGGCACTGAAGCTTTCTTT	CASLRGTEAFF
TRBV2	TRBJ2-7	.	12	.	TGTGCCAGCAGAACTAGCCGCTACGAGCAGTACTTC	CASRTSRYEQYF
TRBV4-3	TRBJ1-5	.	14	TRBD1	TGCGCCAGCAGCCAAACAGTAGGTACAGGGGCCCAGCATTTT	CASSQTVGTGAQHF
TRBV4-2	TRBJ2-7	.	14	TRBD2	TGTGCCAGCAGCCAAAGCGGGAGTTCCTACGAGCAGTACTTC	CASSQSGSSYEQYF
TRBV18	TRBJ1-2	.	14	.	TGTGCCAGCTCACCACCGGGGGGGCACTATGGCTACACCTTC	CASSPPGGHYGYTF
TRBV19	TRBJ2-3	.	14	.	TGTGCCAGTAAATGGGGAGGGGGGACAGATACGCAGTATTTT	CASKWGGGTDTQYF
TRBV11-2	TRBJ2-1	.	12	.	TGTGCCAGCAGCTATACAAGTAATGAGCAGTTCTTC	CASSYTSNEQFF
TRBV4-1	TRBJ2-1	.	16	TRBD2	TGCGCCAGCAGCCAAGTCGGGACTAGCGGGATAGATGAGCAGTTCTTC	CASSQVGTSGIDEQFF
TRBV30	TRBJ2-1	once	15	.	TGTGCCTGGCTTAAACGGGGTGTCGCCTACAATGAGCAGTTCTTC	CAWLKRGVAYNEQFF
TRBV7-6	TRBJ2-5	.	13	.	TGTGCCAGCAGCTTAAGGGGGGGAGAGACCCAGTACTTC	CASSLRGGETQYF
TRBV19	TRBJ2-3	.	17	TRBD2	TGTGCCAGTAGTATAGCCTTCGGGACTACTAGCACAGATACGCAGTATTTT	CASSIAFGTTSTDTQYF
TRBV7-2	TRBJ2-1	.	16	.	TGTGCCAGCAGCTTAGCCGGGACTTCCCTTATTAATGAGCAGTTCTTC	CASSLAGTSLINEQFF
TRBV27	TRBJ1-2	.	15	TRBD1	TGTGCCAGCAGTTTATTGGGGACAGCTAACTATGGCTACACCTTC	CASSLLGTANYGYTF
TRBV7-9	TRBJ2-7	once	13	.	TGTGCCAGCAGCTCTTACAGGTACAACGAGCAGTACTTC	CASSSYRYNEQYF
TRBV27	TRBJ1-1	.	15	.	TGTGCCAGCAGTACCCGGACAGCCATGAACACTGAAGCTTTCTTT	CASSTRTAMNTEAFF
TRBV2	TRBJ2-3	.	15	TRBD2	TGTGCCAGCACACTAGCGGACAAAATTACAGATACGCAGTATTTT	CASTLADKITDTQYF